This paragraph reports one T cell receptor beta chain. Original handling: Nucleated cell counts were estimated from reference gene primer amplification. Sequencing used immunoSEQ multiplex PCR; TCRdb keeps in-frame clones, though not all of them. V and J calls and clone size follow that table, whereas D and trimming were derived from the DNA. The data show approximately 130,000 clones, with more than 70% seen just once and 7.9% held by the top ten. V lost 4 bases and J lost 4, with 13 bases in between. The CDR3 has 14 amino acids. In germline, CDR1 is LGHDT, CDR2 YNNKEL (reference sequence). This specimen belongs to a study of blood T cell repertoires in COVID-19. Study information: Spain, Italy and the United States supplied samples that represented acute and convalescent COVID-19. Sources were T cells, B-cell-depleted T cells, or PBMCs; the material itself was cDNA or gDNA.

The V gene is TRBV3-1 (or the pseudogene TRBV3-2), the J gene TRBJ1-2, with D possibly TRBD1 on 5 matching bases. The sample consisted of peripheral blood. The TCR was taken from a human donor in a cohort sampled during active COVID-19. For the CDR3, the DNA is TGTGCCAGCAGCCCGGCCCTCGGGGGCTATGGCTACACCTTC. It specifies CASSPALGGYGYTF.